The sequence of this TCR beta chain was determined in a study of T-cell memory formation after mild COVID-19. Notes on the study in general: That cross-reactive memory joined was suggested by some responding clones appearing in pre-infection memory. CD4+ bias marked clones expanding day 15 to 37, unlike balanced contracting clones. Most CD4+ clones that shrank were in CM and EM, while CD8+ ones turned up in EMRA.

5'RACE, which relied on constant-segment primers, yielded TCR alpha and TCR beta cDNA libraries carrying sample barcodes and UMIs. In TCRdb, the 5' RACE reads were re-called with MiXCR into one record per CDR3 protein. This sample has roughly 410,000 distinct CDR3 sequences, with more than 20% found just once. This clonotype was recorded a few times. The target antigen is unknown. The CDR3 loop spans 15 amino acids. The V segment lost 4 bases and the J segment 0 bases; nucleotides outside the gene matches: 3. CDR1 is SGHRS, CDR2 YFSETQ, per germline. V gene TRBV5-1 combines with J gene TRBJ2-7; TRBD2 agrees at 11 bases. This clonotype was obtained from an adult woman who had mild COVID-19 (a few samples of this study predate the infection). Cell type and time point are not known. The sample taken for sequencing was PBMCs or a T cell subset sorted from them (not recorded which). CDR3 protein: CASSLLAGASYEQYF. Here the CDR3 DNA reads TGCGCCAGCAGCCTACTAGCGGGGGCCTCCTACGAGCAGTACTTC.